This T cell receptor (beta chain) was observed in a study of Graves' ophthalmopathy and Graves' hyperthyroidism. This CDR3 contains 15 residues. V dropped 8 bases and J dropped 5; count of bases not matched to a gene: 9. Germline V gene lookup returns CDR1 MNHNS and CDR2 SASEGT. The authors amplified TCR beta CDR3 regions, and they did so from RNA transcripts for repertoire sequencing. Investigators did first-round RT-PCR with HTBI primers, then second-round multiplex PCR. TCRdb recomputed calls from the multiplex PCR reads with MiXCR, one row per CDR3 protein. The table records around 170,000 distinct CDR3 sequences, 30% to 45% of them present only once. Donors with ophthalmopathy: moderate-to-severe activity, CAS ≥3, NOSPECS ≥4, duration under 3 months. Patients were left out if they had other autoimmune diseases, uncontrolled infections, pregnancy or lactation. PBMCs were isolated by Ficoll-Paque density gradient centrifugation, using roughly 9.7 ml of fresh peripheral blood as the starting material.

The J gene is TRBJ2-2, the V gene TRBV6-1; 9 bases are shared with TRBD2. The sequence came from a woman between 40 and 55 years old with Graves' ophthalmopathy. Sample: peripheral blood. In DNA form, the CDR3 reads TGTGCCAGCCAACTAGCGGGCTATGGGACCGGGGAGCTGTTTTTT. Amino acid sequence: CASQLAGYGTGELFF.